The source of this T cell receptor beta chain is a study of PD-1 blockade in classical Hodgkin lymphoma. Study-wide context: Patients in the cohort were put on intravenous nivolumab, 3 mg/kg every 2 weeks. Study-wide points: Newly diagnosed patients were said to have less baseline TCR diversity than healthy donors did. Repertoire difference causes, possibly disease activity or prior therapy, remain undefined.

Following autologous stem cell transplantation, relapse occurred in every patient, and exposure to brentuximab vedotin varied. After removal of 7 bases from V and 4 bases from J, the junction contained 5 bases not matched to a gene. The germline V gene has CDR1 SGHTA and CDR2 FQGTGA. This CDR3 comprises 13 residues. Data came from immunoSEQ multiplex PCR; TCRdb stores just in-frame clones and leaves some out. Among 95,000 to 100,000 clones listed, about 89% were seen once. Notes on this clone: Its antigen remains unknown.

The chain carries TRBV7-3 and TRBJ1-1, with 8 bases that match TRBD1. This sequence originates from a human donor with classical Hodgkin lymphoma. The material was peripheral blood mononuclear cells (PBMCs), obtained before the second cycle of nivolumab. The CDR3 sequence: CASNSGTGTEAFF. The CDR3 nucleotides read TGTGCCAGCAACTCAGGGACAGGCACTGAAGCTTTCTTT.